This T cell receptor beta chain was captured in a study of blood T cell repertoires in COVID-19. Study-wide background: Samples taken during acute and convalescent COVID-19 were collected in the United States, Italy and Spain. Nucleic acid was either cDNA or gDNA, and it came from T cells, B-cell-depleted T cells, or PBMCs.

In the source study's methods: Amplification of reference gene primers was used by the study to estimate nucleated cell counts. The method was immunoSEQ multiplex PCR; TCRdb's version includes in-frame clones alone and lacks a portion of them. V and J calls and clone size are as listed in that table; D and trimming were resolved from the DNA. The sample gives about 200,000 clones, approximately 84% of which show up once; 4.5% to 5% is in the top ten. Sequencing was performed on peripheral blood. The TCR comes from a woman aged 80 or over with acute or convalescent COVID-19.

The CDR3 region is CASSRYSGNTIYF. The CDR3 nucleotides are TGTGCCAGCAGCAGGTACTCTGGAAACACCATATATTTT. The chain links TRBV6-6 to TRBJ1-3, with D hard to call. The CDR3 runs to 13 residues. The V end was cut by 6 bases, the J end by 0 bases, with 6 bases between. Germline assignment: CDR1 MNHNY and CDR2 SVGAGI (reference sequence).